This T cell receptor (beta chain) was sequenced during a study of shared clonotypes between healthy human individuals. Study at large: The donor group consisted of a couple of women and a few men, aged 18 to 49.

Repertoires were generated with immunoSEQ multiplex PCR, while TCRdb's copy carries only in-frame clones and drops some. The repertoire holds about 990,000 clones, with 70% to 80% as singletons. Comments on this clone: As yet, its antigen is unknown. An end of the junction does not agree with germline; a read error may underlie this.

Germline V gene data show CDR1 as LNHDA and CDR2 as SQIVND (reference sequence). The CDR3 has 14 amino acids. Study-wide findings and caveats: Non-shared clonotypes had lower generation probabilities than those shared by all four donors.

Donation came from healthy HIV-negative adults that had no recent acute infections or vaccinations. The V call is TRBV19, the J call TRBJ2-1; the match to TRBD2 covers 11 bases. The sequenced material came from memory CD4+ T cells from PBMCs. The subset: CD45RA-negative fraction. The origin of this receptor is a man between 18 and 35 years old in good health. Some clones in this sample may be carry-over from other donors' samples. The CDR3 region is CASTSGRIYDEQFF. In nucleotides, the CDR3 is TGTGCCAGTACTAGCGGGAGGATCTACGATGAGCAGTTCTTC.